These 31 T cell receptor beta chains were all obtained from the same sample, sequenced in a study of shared clonotypes between healthy human individuals (dated by TCRdb to the early 2020s). The library was produced with the immunoSEQ multiplex PCR assay. The source is immuneACCESS, and TCRdb retained only in-frame sequences with V and J called. Part of the clones is not carried over; for the studies checked, unresolved V genes explain less than half of this, and the remainder is unexplained. The sample records hundreds of thousands of clones, nearly 95% of which are singletons. Of the sample, about 24% is held by the ten largest clones. CD8 naive samples consisted of CD45RO-negative cells that were positively selected for CCR7, yielding a CD45RA+CCR7+ population without TemRA cells. Sequencing was performed on naive CD8+ T cells sorted from blood. This specimen's cell subset or site label, per the study, means: CD45RA+CCR7+. The receptors were gathered from a man younger than 45 in good health.

The chain carries TRBV29-1 and TRBJ2-1; TRBD1 matches 7 bases. The CDR3 consists of 13 residues. V dropped 7 bases and J dropped 3; count of bases not matched to a gene: 6. Germline V lookup: CDR1 SQVTM, CDR2 ANQGSEA. The CDR3 sequence: CSARTGNYNEQFF. The CDR3, as DNA: TGCAGCGCCCGGACAGGAAACTACAATGAGCAGTTCTTC.

This chain connects TRBV7-2 to TRBJ1-5; D is perhaps TRBD1 (5 bases). CDR1 is SGHTA, CDR2 FQGNSA, per germline. V gave up 4 bases and J gave up 2 bases, with 12 bases separating them. CDR3 size: 15 residues. CDR3 residues: CASSSSGARNQPQHF. The CDR3 DNA reads TGTGCCAGCAGCTCATCCGGGGCTCGCAATCAGCCCCAGCATTTT.

For the CDR3, the DNA is TGTGCCAGCAGCTCTACTGATAAGGGGCGCGCGGGACAGCCCCAGCATTTT. Protein product: CASSSTDKGRAGQPQHF. The chain couples TRBV7-9 to TRBJ1-5, with D possibly being TRBD1 (5 bases). Germline assignment: CDR1 SEHNR and CDR2 FQNEAQ (reference sequence). V lost 4 bases to trimming and J lost 7 bases, with 23 bases between them. The CDR3 extends over 17 amino acids.

CDR3 protein: CASSFYSVNEKLFF. CDR3 nucleotides: TGTGCCAGCAGTTTCTATTCAGTTAATGAAAAACTGTTTTTT. The chain joins TRBV28 to TRBJ1-4, with no clear D. This CDR3 has 14 amino acids. Germline CDR1 and CDR2: MDHEN and SYDVKM. V was pared by 3 bases and J by 4 bases, with 9 bases between. The complete variable domain, with remaining parts taken from reference TRBV28 and TRBJ1-4, reads DVKVTQSSRYLVKRTGEKVFLECVQDMDHENMFWYRQDPGLGLRLIYFSYDVKMKEKGDIPEGYSVSREKKERFSLILESASTNQTSMYLCASSFYSVNEKLFFGSGTQLSVL.

The V call is TRBV27, the J call TRBJ2-1; D unclear. The CDR3 is made up of 16 amino acids. The germline CDR1 and CDR2 sequences are MNHEY and SMNVEV (reference sequence). V lost 6 bases and J 1 base, leaving 16 bases between the germline ends. Written as DNA, the CDR3 is TGTGCCAGCAGCCTGGGATCAGGCCCGTCCTACAATGAGCAGTTCTTC. Translating gives CASSLGSGPSYNEQFF.

The chain is built from TRBV9 and TRBJ2-1, with a possible D match to TRBD1 (5 bases). The germline CDR1 and CDR2 sequences are SGDLS and YYNGEE. CDR3 length: 16 amino acids. V lost 0 bases and J 7 bases, leaving 17 bases between the germline ends. CDR3 nucleotides: TGTGCCAGCAGCGTAGGCCCCTTGGACCCAGGGAATGAGCAGTTCTTC. Protein: CASSVGPLDPGNEQFF.

The CDR3 spells CATGTGVNLDYNEQFF. CDR3 nucleotides: TGTGCGACGGGGACAGGGGTTAACTTAGATTACAATGAGCAGTTCTTC. The chain combines TRBV11-2 with TRBJ2-1, with 10 nucleotides matching TRBD1. This CDR3 has 16 residues. Germline V gives CDR1 SGHAT, CDR2 FQNNGV.

In its sample, this clone was seen many times. The chain recombines TRBV7-2 with TRBJ2-1, with 9 bases identical to TRBD2. The CDR3 is 14 residues long. Per the germline V gene, CDR1 is SGHTA and CDR2 is FQGNSA. V dropped 5 bases and J dropped 9; count of bases not matched to a gene: 8. CDR3 bases: TGTGCCAGCAGCCAGGGACTAGCCGGGGTTGAGCAGTTCTTC. Protein sequence: CASSQGLAGVEQFF.

The rearrangement uses TRBV6-6 and TRBJ2-7; 8 nucleotides match TRBD2. Germline CDR1 MNHNY, CDR2 SVGAGI (reference sequence). The CDR3 totals 16 residues. V lost 0 bases to trimming and J lost 0 bases; unmatched junction nucleotides: 4. For the CDR3, the DNA is TGTGCCAGCAGTTACTCCGTGACTAGCGACTCCTACGAGCAGTACTTC. Translated, it gives CASSYSVTSDSYEQYF.

V is TRBV4-3 and J is TRBJ2-1, with 8 bases aligning to TRBD2. Germline V lookup: CDR1 LGHNA, CDR2 YSLEER. This CDR3 has 13 residues. V lost 4 bases, J lost 8 bases, and 4 bases stayed unmatched. CDR3 region: CASSPGLVDEQFF. DNA for the CDR3: TGCGCCAGCAGCCCGGGACTAGTAGATGAGCAGTTCTTC.

The chain uses TRBV7-9 and TRBJ2-1, with 9 bases that match TRBD1. V lost 5 bases and J lost 2; bases outside the gene matches: 10. From germline, CDR1 is SEHNR and CDR2 FQNEAQ (reference sequence). The CDR3 is 17 residues long. The CDR3 DNA follows: TGTGCCAGCAGCACGGGACAGGGCGGGAGAACCTACAATGAGCAGTTCTTC. This translates into CASSTGQGGRTYNEQFF. Based on the CDR3 plus reference TRBV7-9 and TRBJ2-1, the full variable domain is DTGVSQNPRHKITKRGQNVTFRCDPISEHNRLYWYRQTLGQGPEFLTYFQNEAQLEKSRLLSDRFSAERPKGSFSTLEIQRTEQGDSAMYLCASSTGQGGRTYNEQFFGPGTRLTVL.

The chain links TRBV5-1 to TRBJ2-7; D is unclear. There are 14 residues in the CDR3. Trimming took 0 bases from V and 0 from J, leaving 7 bases between them. Germline CDR1 and CDR2: SGHRS and YFSETQ. CDR3 DNA sequence: TGCGCCAGCAGCTTGGAGGGAATCTCCTACGAGCAGTACTTC. It translates to CASSLEGISYEQYF.

With regard to this clone: The sample contains more than one DNA sequence encoding this CDR3. J is TRBJ2-7 and V is TRBV11-2; 7 bases align to TRBD1. In germline, CDR1 is SGHAT, CDR2 FQNNGV. The V segment lost 6 bases and the J segment 6 bases; nucleotides outside the gene matches: 2. The CDR3 extends over 11 amino acids. CDR3 coding DNA: TGTGCCAGCAGTTGGACAGGCGAGCAGTACTTC. Encoded protein: CASSWTGEQYF.

J is TRBJ2-7 and V is TRBV5-8, with a possible D match to TRBD1 (6 bases). CDR1 and CDR2 (germline): SGHTS, YDEGEE. This CDR3 spans 12 amino acids. Trimming shortened V by 3 bases and J by 3 bases, and 7 bases separated the two germline ends. Written as DNA, the CDR3 is TGTGCCAGCAGCTGGGGACACTACGAGCAGTACTTC. Translating it yields CASSWGHYEQYF.

V and J are TRBV7-9 and TRBJ2-7; TRBD2 aligns across 9 bases. The CDR3 loop spans 15 amino acids. Per germline, CDR1 SEHNR and CDR2 FQNEAQ (reference sequence). Trimming cost V 6 bases and J 3 bases; bases outside gene matches: 9. The DNA of the CDR3 is TGTGCCAGCAGGATGTTGACTAGCGGATTCTACGAGCAGTACTTC. Residues: CASRMLTSGFYEQYF. The whole variable domain, remainder taken from reference TRBV7-9 and TRBJ2-7, is DTGVSQNPRHKITKRGQNVTFRCDPISEHNRLYWYRQTLGQGPEFLTYFQNEAQLEKSRLLSDRFSAERPKGSFSTLEIQRTEQGDSAMYLCASRMLTSGFYEQYFGPGTRLTVT.

This chain connects TRBV12-5 to TRBJ2-2; possibly TRBD2 for D (6 bases). Germline V gives CDR1 LGHNT, CDR2 FRNRAP. Trimming pared 3 bases from V and 1 base from J, leaving 15 bases between. The CDR3 consists of 17 residues. CDR3 sequence (DNA): TGTGCTAGTGGTTTCGTCCCGGGGGAGTGGAACACCGGGGAGCTGTTTTTT. It is translated as CASGFVPGEWNTGELFF.

This chain uses TRBV12-5 with TRBJ2-1; the D is unclear. Germline loops: CDR1 LGHNT, CDR2 FRNRAP. The germline V and J ends were trimmed by 2 bases and 12 bases, with 14 bases remaining between them. This CDR3 region has 13 residues. DNA of the CDR3: TGTGCTAGTGGTTTGTATGCTGGACGAGGGCAGTTCTTC. It codes for CASGLYAGRGQFF.

CDR3: CASSLAGDRGKSSEAFF. Here the CDR3 DNA reads TGCGCCAGCAGCTTGGCGGGTGACAGGGGAAAATCCTCTGAAGCTTTCTTT. The chain recombines TRBV5-1 with TRBJ1-1, with TRBD1 matching over 8 bases. Germline V gene lookup returns CDR1 SGHRS and CDR2 YFSETQ. After removal of 0 bases from V and 6 bases from J, the junction contained 13 bases not matched to a gene. The CDR3 runs to 17 residues.

V gene TRBV11-2 combines with J gene TRBJ1-3, with 8 nucleotides matching TRBD1. The CDR3 sequence is 15 residues long. The trim removed 3 bases at V and 8 bases at J, leaving 9 bases unmatched. The V gene's germline CDR1 is SGHAT and CDR2 FQNNGV. The CDR3 coding sequence is TGTGCCAGCAGCTTCGAAAGGACAGGGAAAGACACCATATATTTT. This gives the protein CASSFERTGKDTIYF.

V usage is TRBV29-1 and J usage is TRBJ1-2; 7 positions match TRBD1. This CDR3 spans 13 amino acids. The germline CDR1 and CDR2 sequences are SQVTM and ANQGSEA. V gave up 0 bases and J gave up 8 bases; unmatched junction bases: 6. CDR3 in amino acids: CSVEEPRGLGYTF. For the CDR3, the DNA is TGCAGCGTTGAAGAGCCCAGGGGGTTGGGCTACACCTTC. The complete variable domain, with remaining parts taken from reference TRBV29-1 and TRBJ1-2, reads SAVISQKPSRDICQRGTSLTIQCQVDSQVTMMFWYRQQPGQSLTLIATANQGSEATYESGFVIDKFPISRPNLTFSTLTVSNMSPEDSSIYLCSVEEPRGLGYTFGSGTRLTVV.

V usage is TRBV5-1 and J usage is TRBJ1-1; 7 bases are shared with TRBD1. The V segment lost 5 bases and the J segment 5 bases; nucleotides outside the gene matches: 12. This CDR3 spans 15 amino acids. Germline V gene data show CDR1 as SGHRS and CDR2 as YFSETQ. CDR3 nucleotides: TGCGCCAGCAGGGAAGACAGGGCTAGGAATACTGAAGCTTTCTTT. It encodes CASREDRARNTEAFF.

The chain's CDR3 is CASIVRTRSGANVLTF. The DNA for the CDR3 is TGTGCCAGCATCGTCCGGACTAGATCTGGGGCCAACGTCCTGACTTTC. This chain joins TRBV2 and TRBJ2-6, with 7 positions matching TRBD2. The CDR3 has 16 residues. The germline V gene has CDR1 SNHLY and CDR2 FYNNEI. Trimming took 7 bases from V and 1 from J; bases not matched to a gene: 7.

V and J are TRBV11-2 and TRBJ2-3; D call uncertain. V was pared by 4 bases and J by 0 bases, with 2 bases between. This CDR3 spans 12 amino acids. Germline CDR1 reads SGHAT; CDR2 reads FQNNGV. The CDR3 DNA sequence: TGTGCCAGCAGCTCAAGCACAGATACGCAGTATTTT. This encodes CASSSSTDTQYF.

The chain recombines TRBV5-1 with TRBJ2-5; D perhaps matches TRBD1 (5 bases). Per the germline V gene, CDR1 is SGHRS and CDR2 is YFSETQ. This CDR3 region has 15 residues. V was trimmed by 0 bases and J by 5 bases, leaving 14 bases between them. The CDR3 protein is CASSLVDGALETQYF. The CDR3 coding sequence is TGCGCCAGCAGCTTGGTGGATGGGGCATTGGAGACCCAGTACTTC.

This clone was observed a few times. CDR3 amino acids: CASSEADRQVGPPQHF. CDR3 nucleotide sequence: TGCGCCAGCAGTGAGGCCGATCGACAGGTTGGGCCGCCCCAGCATTTT. This chain links TRBV10-2 with TRBJ1-5, with D perhaps matching TRBD1 (6 bases). The CDR3 is 16 residues long. With 2 bases removed from V and 9 bases from J, the gap between germline ends came to 20 bases. Germline CDR1 reads WSHSY; CDR2 reads SAAADI.

This clone occurred once. The rearrangement links TRBV9 to TRBJ1-1; D possibly corresponds to TRBD1 (5 bases). Trimming shortened V by 3 bases and J by 1 base, and 7 bases separated the two germline ends. The CDR3 is 13 amino acids. Germline assignment: CDR1 SGDLS and CDR2 YYNGEE. The CDR3 protein is CASSGDRNTEAFF. The CDR3 DNA reads as TGTGCCAGCAGCGGAGACAGGAACACTGAAGCTTTCTTT.

This chain joins TRBV7-9 and TRBJ1-1; no firm D call. V was clipped by 1 base and J by 3 bases, with 24 bases between them. This CDR3 is built from 19 residues. Germline values: CDR1 SEHNR, CDR2 FQNEAQ (reference sequence). In DNA form, the CDR3 reads TGTGCCAGCAGCTTAGTATTTTGGGCCCTGTGGGAAATGGACACTGAAGCTTTCTTT. Translated, it gives CASSLVFWALWEMDTEAFF.

The V and J genes are TRBV7-8 and TRBJ1-4, with D maybe TRBD1 (6 bases). Germline lookup yields CDR1 SGHVS and CDR2 FQNEAQ. The CDR3 extends over 14 amino acids. Trimming took 5 bases from V and 8 from J, leaving 15 bases between them. CDR3 nucleotide sequence: TGTGCCAGCAGCCCACGATTGGGGGCGGAAAAACTGTTTTTT. Residues: CASSPRLGAEKLFF.

This clone was seen a handful of times. The gene calls are TRBV7-9 and TRBJ2-7; D is possibly TRBD2 (6 bases). The CDR3 runs 14 residues. V was shortened by 2 bases and J by 3 bases, with 11 bases between the two germline ends. CDR1 and CDR2 from the germline V gene are SEHNR and FQNEAQ (reference sequence). The CDR3 is CASSLSGLGYEQYF. The CDR3 DNA reads TGTGCCAGCAGCTTAAGCGGGTTAGGCTACGAGCAGTACTTC. Variable domain in full (rest from reference TRBV7-9 and TRBJ2-7): DTGVSQNPRHKITKRGQNVTFRCDPISEHNRLYWYRQTLGQGPEFLTYFQNEAQLEKSRLLSDRFSAERPKGSFSTLEIQRTEQGDSAMYLCASSLSGLGYEQYFGPGTRLTVT.

This rearrangement joins TRBV11-2 to TRBJ2-3; unclear D gene. The CDR3 has 15 amino acids. Per the germline V gene, CDR1 is SGHAT and CDR2 is FQNNGV. Between the trimmed V and J ends, which lost 0 bases and 6 bases, there was a span of 13 bases. The CDR3, as DNA: TGTGCCAGCAGCTTAGATTCGGTGGTTCCCGATACGCAGTATTTT. This gives the protein CASSLDSVVPDTQYF. The full variable domain, completed using reference TRBV11-2 and TRBJ2-3, is EAGVAQSPRYKIIEKRQSVAFWCNPISGHATLYWYQQILGQGPKLLIQFQNNGVVDDSQLPKDRFSAERLKGVDSTLKIQPAKLEDSAVYLCASSLDSVVPDTQYFGPGTRLTVL.

The gene calls are TRBV28 and TRBJ2-1; 13 bases fit TRBD2. The CDR3 contains 18 residues. The V gene end was trimmed by 4 bases and the J gene end by 8 bases; junction bases not matched to a gene: 14. The germline V gene encodes CDR1 MDHEN and CDR2 SYDVKM. CDR3 protein: CASSWTSGRSGGAYEQFF. In DNA, the CDR3 is TGTGCCAGCAGTTGGACTAGCGGGAGAAGTGGTGGGGCTTATGAGCAGTTCTTC.